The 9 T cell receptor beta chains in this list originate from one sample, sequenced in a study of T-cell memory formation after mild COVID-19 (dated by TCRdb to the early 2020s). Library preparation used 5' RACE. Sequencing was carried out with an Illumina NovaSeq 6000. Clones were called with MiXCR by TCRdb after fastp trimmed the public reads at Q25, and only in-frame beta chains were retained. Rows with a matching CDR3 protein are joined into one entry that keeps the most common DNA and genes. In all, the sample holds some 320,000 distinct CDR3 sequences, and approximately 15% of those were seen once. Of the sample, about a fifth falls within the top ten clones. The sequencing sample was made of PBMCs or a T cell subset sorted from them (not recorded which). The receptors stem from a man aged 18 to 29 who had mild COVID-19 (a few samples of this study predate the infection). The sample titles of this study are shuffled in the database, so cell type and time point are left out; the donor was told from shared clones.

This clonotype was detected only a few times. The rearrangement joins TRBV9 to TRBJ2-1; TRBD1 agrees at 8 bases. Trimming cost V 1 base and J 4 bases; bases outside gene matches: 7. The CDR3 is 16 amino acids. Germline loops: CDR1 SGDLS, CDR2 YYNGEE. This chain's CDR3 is CASSVSGGRAYNEQFF. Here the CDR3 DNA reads TGTGCCAGCAGCGTATCAGGGGGCCGCGCATACAATGAGCAGTTCTTC. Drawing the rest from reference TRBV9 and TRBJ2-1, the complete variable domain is DSGVTQTPKHLITATGQRVTLRCSPRSGDLSVYWYQQSLDQGLQFLIQYYNGEERAKGNILERFSAQQFPDLHSELNLSSLELGDSALYFCASSVSGGRAYNEQFFGPGTRLTVL.

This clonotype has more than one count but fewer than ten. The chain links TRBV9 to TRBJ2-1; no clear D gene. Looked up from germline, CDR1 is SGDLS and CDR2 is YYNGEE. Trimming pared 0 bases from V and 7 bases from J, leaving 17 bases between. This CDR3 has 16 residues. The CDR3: CASSVGRVVRTNEQFF. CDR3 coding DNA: TGTGCCAGCAGCGTAGGAAGGGTCGTCAGGACGAATGAGCAGTTCTTC.

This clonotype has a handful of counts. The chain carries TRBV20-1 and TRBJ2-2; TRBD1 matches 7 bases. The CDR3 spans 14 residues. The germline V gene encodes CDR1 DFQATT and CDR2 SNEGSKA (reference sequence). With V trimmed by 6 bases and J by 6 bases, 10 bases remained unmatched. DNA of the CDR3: TGCAGTGCCCGACCGAGACAGGGTGCCGGGGAGCTGTTTTTT. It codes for CSARPRQGAGELFF.

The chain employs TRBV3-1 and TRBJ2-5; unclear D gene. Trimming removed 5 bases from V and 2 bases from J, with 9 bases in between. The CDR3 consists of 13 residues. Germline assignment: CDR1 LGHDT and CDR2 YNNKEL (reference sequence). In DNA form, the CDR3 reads TGTGCCAGCAGCTCTGACTGGCAAGAGACCCAGTACTTC. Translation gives CASSSDWQETQYF.

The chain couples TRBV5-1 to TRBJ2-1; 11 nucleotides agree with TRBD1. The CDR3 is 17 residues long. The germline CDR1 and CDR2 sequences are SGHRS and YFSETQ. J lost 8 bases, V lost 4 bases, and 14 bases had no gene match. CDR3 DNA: TGCGCCAGCAGCCCGAGGACAGGGGGCGCTGACCCCCATGAGCAGTTCTTC. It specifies CASSPRTGGADPHEQFF. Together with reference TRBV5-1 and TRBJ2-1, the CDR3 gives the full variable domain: KAGVTQTPRYLIKTRGQQVTLSCSPISGHRSVSWYQQTPGQGLQFLFEYFSETQRNKGNFPGRFSGRQFSNSRSEMNVSTLELGDSALYLCASSPRTGGADPHEQFFGPGTRLTVL.

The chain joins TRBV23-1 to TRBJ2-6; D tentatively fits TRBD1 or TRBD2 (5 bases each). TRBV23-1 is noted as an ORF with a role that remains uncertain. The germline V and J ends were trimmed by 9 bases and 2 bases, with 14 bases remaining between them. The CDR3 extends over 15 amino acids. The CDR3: CARARDAPGANVLTF. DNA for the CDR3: TGCGCCAGGGCCCGGGACGCTCCTGGGGCCAACGTCCTGACTTTC.

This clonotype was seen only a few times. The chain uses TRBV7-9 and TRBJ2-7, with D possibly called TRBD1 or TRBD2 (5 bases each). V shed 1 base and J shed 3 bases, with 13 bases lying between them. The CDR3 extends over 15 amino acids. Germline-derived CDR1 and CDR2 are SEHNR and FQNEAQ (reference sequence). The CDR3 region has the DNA TGTGCCAGCAGCTTAGGAGGGGAACACCTCTACGAGCAGTACTTC. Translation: CASSLGGEHLYEQYF.

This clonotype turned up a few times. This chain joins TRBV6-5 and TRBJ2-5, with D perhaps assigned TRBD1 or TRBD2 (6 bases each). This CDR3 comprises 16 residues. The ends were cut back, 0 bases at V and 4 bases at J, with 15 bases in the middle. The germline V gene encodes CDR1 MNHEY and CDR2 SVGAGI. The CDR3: CASSYSGGITSETQYF. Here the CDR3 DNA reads TGTGCCAGCAGTTACTCGGGGGGCATCACCTCAGAGACCCAGTACTTC.

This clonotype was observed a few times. CDR3 sequence reads: CASSDLGEVYEQYV. For the CDR3, the DNA is TGTGCCAGCAGTGACCTAGGGGAGGTCTACGAGCAGTACGTC. V is TRBV2 and J is TRBJ2-7, with D possibly TRBD2 on 6 matching bases. The CDR3 covers 14 residues. In germline, CDR1 is SNHLY, CDR2 FYNNEI. Trimming left V 3 bases short and J 3 bases short, with 12 bases between.